These 32 T cell receptor beta chains share one sample of origin, sequenced in a study of T cells in Graves' hyperthyroidism and ophthalmopathy. There were TCR beta CDR3 regions amplified from RNA transcripts. Using the HTBI primer set, a first-round RT-PCR was run on the TCR CDR3. From the multiplex PCR reads, TCRdb called clonotypes with MiXCR, one entry per CDR3 protein. Seen here are 400,000 to 600,000 distinct CDR3 sequences, around 20% observed once, and the top ten hold 26%. The sequenced sample was blood. These receptor sequences come from a man younger than 35 with Graves' hyperthyroidism.

This clonotype came up many times. V usage is TRBV6-5 and J usage is TRBJ1-1; D gene unclear. The CDR3 spans 13 residues. Per the germline V gene, CDR1 is MNHEY and CDR2 is SVGAGI. Trimming cost V 0 bases and J 4 bases, with 6 bases left between them. The CDR3 spells CASSYSLLTEAFF. The CDR3 DNA follows: TGTGCCAGCAGTTACTCGCTCCTCACTGAAGCTTTCTTT.

This clonotype appeared a few times. The gene calls are TRBV11-2 and TRBJ1-5, with D perhaps TRBD1 (6 bases). Germline CDR1 is SGHAT and CDR2 is FQNNGV. The V end lost 6 bases, the J end lost 0 bases, and 18 bases lay between the germline ends. The CDR3 covers 17 residues. As DNA, the CDR3 is TGTGCCAGCAGTTCGGGGGGGGGCTCGGATAGCAATCAGCCCCAGCATTTT. This translates into CASSSGGGSDSNQPQHF.

The table lists this clonotype with a few counts. V gene TRBV9 combines with J gene TRBJ2-2; 9 bases are a match to TRBD1. There are 14 residues in the CDR3. Germline values: CDR1 SGDLS, CDR2 YYNGEE. The junction had 1 base not matched to a gene; V was cut back by 0 bases and J by 7 bases. This CDR3 reads CASSVGTGVGELFF. The CDR3 DNA follows: TGTGCCAGCAGCGTAGGGACAGGGGTCGGGGAGCTGTTTTTT.

At least ten counts were recorded for this clonotype. The chain is built from TRBV30 and TRBJ1-5; D might be TRBD1 (5 bases). The CDR3 is made up of 13 amino acids. V lost 1 base and J 6 bases, leaving 10 bases between the germline ends. CDR1 GTSNPN and CDR2 SVGIG come from the germline V gene (reference sequence). DNA for the CDR3: TGTGCCTGGAGTGGAGGGGTAATTCAGCCCCAGCATTTT. Amino acids: CAWSGGVIQPQHF.

This clonotype appeared many times. This sequence joins TRBV12-3 or TRBV12-4 and TRBJ1-1; 7 nucleotides line up with TRBD1. J lost 0 bases, V lost 6 bases, and 10 bases had no gene match. This CDR3 has 16 residues. The CDR3 nucleotides read TGTGCCAGCAGCCGGGGGGACAGTCTAATGAACACTGAAGCTTTCTTT. Protein: CASSRGDSLMNTEAFF.

In this sample, this clonotype turned up many times. The DNA for the CDR3 is TGCGCCAGCAGCTTGGCCTCTGGCGGGAACACTGAAGCTTTCTTT. As protein: CASSLASGGNTEAFF. The chain has TRBV5-1 and TRBJ1-1; D not resolved. Between the trimmed V and J ends, which lost 0 bases and 1 base, there was a span of 10 bases. Per the germline V gene, CDR1 is SGHRS and CDR2 is YFSETQ. The CDR3 has 15 amino acids.

This clonotype was counted at least ten times. The chain is built from TRBV13 and TRBJ1-1; D uncertain. The CDR3 runs to 14 residues. Trimming took off 6 bases at V and 0 bases at J, with 11 bases between the two ends. From germline, CDR1 is PRHDT and CDR2 FYEKMQ (reference sequence). Here the CDR3 DNA reads TGTGCCAGCAGTTTCGGACGGGTGAACACTGAAGCTTTCTTT. Its translation is CASSFGRVNTEAFF.

Many counts were recorded for this clonotype. The rearrangement links TRBV30 to TRBJ1-5; D gene unclear. There are 12 residues in the CDR3. CDR1 and CDR2 (germline): GTSNPN, SVGIG (reference sequence). V shed 5 bases and J shed 5 bases, with 10 bases lying between them. The CDR3, as DNA: TGTGCCTGGGCGATCGATCATCAGCCCCAGCATTTT. Amino acids: CAWAIDHQPQHF.

This clonotype has a count of ten or more. This chain connects TRBV9 to TRBJ2-5, with a tentative D call TRBD1 (5 bases). This CDR3 is 15 amino acids long. Germline CDR1 reads SGDLS; CDR2 reads YYNGEE. Trimming took 4 bases from V and 5 from J, leaving 18 bases between them. CDR3 coding DNA: TGTGCCAGCAGCTTCTCCCCGGGCAAGGGGGAGACCCAGTACTTC. It codes for CASSFSPGKGETQYF.

This clonotype came up many times. The gene calls are TRBV4-1 and TRBJ2-7; TRBD2 might be the D (7 bases). The CDR3 covers 15 residues. CDR1 and CDR2 from the germline V gene are MGHRA and YSYEKL. Trimming removed 6 bases at V and 2 bases at J, with 17 bases between. In DNA form, the CDR3 reads TGCGCCAGCAGTCGAGGGGCGGGGGCCGCCTACGAGCAGTACTTC. As protein: CASSRGAGAAYEQYF.

This clonotype was counted ten times or more. The chain combines TRBV6-5 with TRBJ1-6; D possibly corresponds to TRBD1 (5 bases). The ends were cut back, 2 bases at V and 7 bases at J, with 12 bases in the middle. This CDR3 is built from 15 residues. Looked up from germline, CDR1 is MNHEY and CDR2 is SVGAGI. DNA of the CDR3: TGTGCCAGCAGTTACCTCGGGACCGGAAATTCACCCCTCCACTTT. Its protein product is CASSYLGTGNSPLHF.

At least ten counts were recorded for this clonotype. V is TRBV12-3 or TRBV12-4 and J is TRBJ2-2; D possibly matches TRBD1 or TRBD2 (5 bases each). Trimming left V 10 bases short and J 0 bases short, with 18 bases between. The CDR3 totals 16 residues. The CDR3 loop is CAITIRDGANTGELFF. The CDR3 DNA sequence: TGTGCCATTACCATCCGGGACGGCGCGAACACCGGGGAGCTGTTTTTT.

In its sample, this clonotype was seen a few times. V usage is TRBV28 and J usage is TRBJ1-5; D unclear. Germline lookup yields CDR1 MDHEN and CDR2 SYDVKM. The CDR3 sequence is 14 residues long. V shed 6 bases and J shed 5 bases, with 14 bases lying between them. CDR3 sequence reads: CASSRGIGYQPQHF. In nucleotides, the CDR3 is TGTGCCAGCAGCCGAGGGATCGGGTATCAGCCCCAGCATTTT.

This clonotype came up many times. The rearrangement uses TRBV2 and TRBJ1-5; D is undetermined. The CDR3 covers 14 residues. Looked up from germline, CDR1 is SNHLY and CDR2 is FYNNEI. V lost 7 bases and J 0 bases, leaving 10 bases between the germline ends. As DNA, the CDR3 is TGTGCCAGCAAGGGTCCGTCTAGCAATCAGCCCCAGCATTTT. Amino acid sequence: CASKGPSSNQPQHF.

This clonotype was recorded a few times. CDR3 sequence: CASSPGQSSHEQYF. The CDR3 DNA sequence: TGTGCCAGTAGTCCGGGACAGTCGTCCCACGAGCAGTACTTC. The V and J genes are TRBV19 and TRBJ2-7; 7 bases line up with TRBD1. V lost 5 bases to trimming and J lost 5 bases; unmatched junction nucleotides: 9. Germline lookup yields CDR1 LNHDA and CDR2 SQIVND (reference sequence). The CDR3 covers 14 residues.

In its sample, this clonotype was seen many times. This chain links TRBV7-9 with TRBJ2-2; possibly TRBD1 for D (6 bases). Per the germline V gene, CDR1 is SEHNR and CDR2 is FQNEAQ (reference sequence). Trimming took 7 bases from V and 6 from J, leaving 9 bases between them. The CDR3 is made up of 12 amino acids. The CDR3: CASTAGAGELFF. CDR3 coding DNA: TGTGCCAGCACCGCAGGGGCCGGGGAGCTGTTTTTT.

The chain combines TRBV19 with TRBJ1-1; TRBD1 matches 10 bases. Trimming took 7 bases from V and 5 from J; bases not matched to a gene: 7. Germline lookup yields CDR1 LNHDA and CDR2 SQIVND (reference sequence). This CDR3 contains 14 residues. Here the CDR3 DNA reads TGTGCCAGTATTGTCGGACAGGGGGGGACTGAAGCTTTCTTT. Translated, it gives CASIVGQGGTEAFF.

The table lists this clonotype with many counts. V gene TRBV20-1 combines with J gene TRBJ1-2; D is unclear. Germline CDR1 is DFQATT and CDR2 is SNEGSKA (reference sequence). V was shortened by 2 bases and J by 7 bases, with 23 bases between the two germline ends. The CDR3 totals 16 residues. As DNA, the CDR3 is TGCAGTGCTAGAAACGCGAACCTCGGATCATCGGGTGGCTACACCTTC. Its translation: CSARNANLGSSGGYTF.

On this clonotype itself: The final CDR3 position lacks the conserved phenylalanine or tryptophan, pointing to a likely read error. The V and J genes are TRBV6-2 or TRBV6-3 and TRBJ2-7, with 7 bases fitting TRBD2. The V gene's germline CDR1 is MNHEY and CDR2 SVGEGT. The CDR3 sequence is 12 residues long. Germline trimming cut 10 bases from V and 3 bases from J; bases unmatched to any gene: 6. The CDR3 here is CAIGLVDYEQYY. The CDR3, as DNA: TGTGCCATCGGACTAGTTGACTACGAGCAGTACTAC.

In its sample, this clonotype was seen many times. The chain has TRBV12-5 and TRBJ2-7; D is uncertain. With 3 bases removed from V and 4 bases from J, the gap between germline ends came to 16 bases. The germline CDR1 and CDR2 sequences are LGHNT and FRNRAP. This CDR3 is built from 15 residues. CDR3 in amino acids: CASGFRTGPRYEQYF. CDR3 nucleotides: TGTGCTAGTGGTTTCCGGACCGGGCCAAGATACGAGCAGTACTTC.

This chain connects TRBV13 to TRBJ1-3; D unclear. The V gene's germline CDR1 is PRHDT and CDR2 FYEKMQ (reference sequence). This CDR3 comprises 13 residues. Trimming left V 4 bases short and J 4 bases short, with 8 bases between. The CDR3 DNA sequence: TGTGCCAGCAGCTCCCCAACAGGAAACACCATATATTTT. This encodes CASSSPTGNTIYF. Filled out from reference TRBV13 and TRBJ1-3, the complete variable domain reads AAGVIQSPRHLIKEKRETATLKCYPIPRHDTVYWYQQGPGQDPQFLISFYEKMQSDKGSIPDRFSAQQFSDYHSELNMSSLELGDSALYFCASSSPTGNTIYFGEGSWLTVV.

CDR3 nucleotide sequence: TGTGCCAGCAGCAAATATAATTCACCCCTCCACTTT. Translation: CASSKYNSPLHF. The V and J genes are TRBV7-2 and TRBJ1-6; no clear D gene. CDR1 and CDR2 from the germline V gene are SGHTA and FQGNSA. The CDR3 consists of 12 residues. V was pared by 5 bases and J by 4 bases, with 3 bases between.

This clonotype showed up many times. The J gene is TRBJ1-5, the V gene TRBV12-3 or TRBV12-4, with unresolved D. This CDR3 comprises 14 residues. Trimming cost V 1 base and J 3 bases, with 7 bases left between them. The CDR3 bases are TGTGCCAGCAGTTTAGAGGGCGTCAATCAGCCCCAGCATTTT. Encoded protein: CASSLEGVNQPQHF.

This clonotype was detected many times. The chain carries TRBV12-3 or TRBV12-4 and TRBJ1-5, with TRBD1 matching 7 bases. CDR3 length: 14 amino acids. The V and J ends lost 6 bases and 9 bases, in that order; junction bases with no gene match: 11. CDR3 in DNA: TGTGCCAGCAGCCGATTCCAGGGGGTGCGGCCCCAGCATTTT. Translated, it gives CASSRFQGVRPQHF.

The genes are TRBV7-2 and TRBJ1-2; TRBD1 is a possible D gene (5 bases). Looked up from germline, CDR1 is SGHTA and CDR2 is FQGNSA. This CDR3 has 15 amino acids. The germline V and J ends were trimmed by 2 bases and 4 bases, with 14 bases remaining between them. The CDR3 reads CASSLNPQGSYGYTF. CDR3 coding DNA: TGTGCCAGCAGCTTAAACCCGCAGGGTTCCTATGGCTACACCTTC.

V gene TRBV7-2 combines with J gene TRBJ1-1, with D possibly matching TRBD1 (5 bases). The CDR3 is 14 residues long. The V gene lost 1 base and the J gene lost 4 bases, with 10 bases spanning the gap. Germline loops: CDR1 SGHTA, CDR2 FQGNSA. As DNA, the CDR3 is TGTGCCAGCAGCTTAGGGATGGGACCCACTGAAGCTTTCTTT. Translating gives CASSLGMGPTEAFF.

On this clonotype: One junction end disagrees with the germline gene, perhaps due to a read error. This chain uses TRBV28 with TRBJ2-7; D is unclear. Germline assignment: CDR1 MDHEN and CDR2 SYDVKM. The CDR3 runs to 12 residues. CDR3 loop: CASSVRSYDQYF. In DNA form, the CDR3 reads TGTGCCAGCAGTGTCCGGTCCTACGATCAGTACTTC.

This clonotype came up many times. V gene TRBV12-3 or TRBV12-4 combines with J gene TRBJ2-2; D ambiguous. The CDR3 covers 14 residues. Between the trimmed V and J ends, which lost 1 base and 4 bases, there was a span of 7 bases. In nucleotides, the CDR3 is TGTGCCAGCAGTTTAGGACGGAGCACCGGGGAGCTGTTTTTT. Amino acid sequence: CASSLGRSTGELFF.

This clonotype was counted many times. The chain combines TRBV7-2 with TRBJ1-2; no definite D call. Germline lookup yields CDR1 SGHTA and CDR2 FQGNSA. V was shortened by 4 bases and J by 4 bases, with 13 bases between the two germline ends. This CDR3 region has 14 residues. The CDR3 DNA follows: TGTGCCAGCAGCTCCGGCGGCCGGTCCTATGGCTACACCTTC. This gives the protein CASSSGGRSYGYTF.

This clonotype came up many times. The V gene is TRBV15, the J gene TRBJ1-1; 10 bases fit TRBD1. Looked up from germline, CDR1 is LNHNV and CDR2 is YYDKDF (reference sequence). The CDR3 runs to 14 residues. The V and J ends lost 6 bases and 6 bases, in that order; junction bases with no gene match: 7. CDR3 nucleotide sequence: TGTGCCACCAGAAGGACAGGGGGAGTCGCTGAAGCTTTCTTT. Protein product: CATRRTGGVAEAFF.

This clonotype was recorded many times. V usage is TRBV5-1 and J usage is TRBJ1-2, with a weak D call TRBD1 (5 bases). This CDR3 has 13 residues. The germline gives CDR1 SGHRS, CDR2 YFSETQ. V gave up 6 bases and J gave up 4 bases, with 13 bases separating them. The CDR3 bases are TGCGCCAGCACGGGGGACGGAGCCTATGGCTACACCTTC. Translating it yields CASTGDGAYGYTF.

The sample holds many counts of this clonotype. The rearrangement joins TRBV20-1 to TRBJ2-5; possible D gene TRBD1, 7 bases. Germline CDR1 is DFQATT and CDR2 is SNEGSKA (reference sequence). V shed 5 bases and J shed 5 bases, with 12 bases lying between them. CDR3 size: 12 residues. The CDR3 DNA reads TGCAGTGCTCCAGGGGGGCGGGAGACCCAGTACTTC. Its protein product is CSAPGGRETQYF.